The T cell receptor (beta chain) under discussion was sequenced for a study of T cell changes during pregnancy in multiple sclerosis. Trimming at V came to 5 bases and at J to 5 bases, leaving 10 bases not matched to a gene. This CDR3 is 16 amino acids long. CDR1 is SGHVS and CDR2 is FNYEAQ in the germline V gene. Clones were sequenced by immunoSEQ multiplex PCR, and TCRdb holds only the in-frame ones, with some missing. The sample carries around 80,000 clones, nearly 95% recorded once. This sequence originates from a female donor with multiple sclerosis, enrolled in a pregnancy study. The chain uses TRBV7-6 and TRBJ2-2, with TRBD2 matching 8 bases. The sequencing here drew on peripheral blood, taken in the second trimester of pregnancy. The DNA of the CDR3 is TGTGCCAGCAGCCCCCCCCTGCGACTAGCGACCGGGGAGCTGTTTTTT. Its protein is CASSPPLRLATGELFF.